These T cell receptor beta chains were read from a single sample in a study of shared clonotypes between healthy human individuals. Profiled with immunoSEQ multiplex PCR; TCRdb holds only in-frame clones, not every one. The data show under 600,000 clones, with less than 98% seen just once and roughly 0.055% held by the top ten. Input material: naive CD4+ T cells sorted from blood. The receptor set was obtained from a woman in her thirties in good health. CDR3s include the opening cysteine and the closing phenylalanine or tryptophan. Each record gives: clone size, D gene, V gene, J gene, CDR3 DNA, CDR3 protein. D genes are given only for firm matches. Clone sizes are given selectively: once, few, many, or a class where the clone is expanded.

>once|NA|TRBV29-1|TRBJ2-3
TGCAGCGTTGAATATTCATCAGATACGCAGTATTTT
CSVEYSSDTQYF
>NA|NA|TRBV18|TRBJ1-1
TGTGCCAGCTCACCACGGTCGGGGGGAAACACTGAAGCTTTCTTT
CASSPRSGGNTEAFF
>once|NA|TRBV6-6|TRBJ2-5
TGTGCCAGCGATAGGGGGGAGGGGACCCAGTACTTC
CASDRGEGTQYF
>NA|NA|TRBV28|TRBJ1-3
TGTGCCAGCAGTTTTTTCCCAGGGAAAAACACCATATATTTT
CASSFFPGKNTIYF
>NA|TRBD2|TRBV2|TRBJ2-1
TGTGCCAGCAGTGAACTAGCGGGAGGGAAGTATGAGCAGTTCTTC
CASSELAGGKYEQFF
>NA|TRBD1|TRBV7-2|TRBJ1-2
TGTGCCAGCAGCCCCCAGGACAGGGAGTCAGTTGGCTACACCTTC
CASSPQDRESVGYTF
>once|TRBD1|TRBV7-9|TRBJ2-5
TGTGTCAGCAGCTTAATCAGGGGACAGGGGATCCAGACCCAGTACTTC
CVSSLIRGQGIQTQYF
>NA|NA|TRBV10-1|TRBJ2-2
TGCGCCAGCAGTGATAGCGGTAGCGCCAACACCGGGGAGCTGTTTTTT
CASSDSGSANTGELFF
>NA|NA|TRBV7-2|TRBJ2-3
TGTGCCAGCAGCTTCTACACAGATACGCAGTATTTT
CASSFYTDTQYF
>NA|TRBD1|TRBV11-2|TRBJ2-7
TGTGCCAGCAGCTTATCTCCAGGGGGCTACGAGCAGTACTTC
CASSLSPGGYEQYF
>NA|NA|TRBV19|TRBJ1-2
TGTGCCAGTAGTACCTACCCCATAGGGGGGAGCGGCTACACCTTC
CASSTYPIGGSGYTF
>NA|TRBD1|TRBV9|TRBJ1-6
TGTGCCAGCACCCGGGGACAGGAGAATTCACCCCTCCACTTT
CASTRGQENSPLHF
>NA|NA|TRBV5-1|TRBJ2-5
TGCGCCAGCAGCTTCCAAGGGATTGAAGAGACCCAGTACTTC
CASSFQGIEETQYF
>NA|NA|TRBV7-2|TRBJ2-1
TGTGCCAGCAGCTTAGCGAGGTTTAGCGCAAAAGGACATCGTGAGCAGTTCTTC
CASSLARFSAKGHREQFF
>NA|TRBD1|TRBV7-2|TRBJ2-7
TGTGCCAGCAGCTCCCGCCTCGACAGGGCGGACTACGAGCAGTACTTC
CASSSRLDRADYEQYF
>NA|NA|TRBV18|TRBJ2-2
TGTGCCAGCTCCCTGAATGGCAGGGCCGGGAACACCGGGGAGCTGTTTTTT
CASSLNGRAGNTGELFF
>NA|TRBD1|TRBV11-2|TRBJ1-5
TGTGCCAGCAGCCGGACAGGAAGCAATCAGCCCCAGCATTTT
CASSRTGSNQPQHF
>NA|TRBD2|TRBV27|TRBJ2-1
TGTGCCAGCAGTCCCCCCCGGCCTAGCGGGTATAATGAGCAGTTCTTC
CASSPPRPSGYNEQFF
>NA|NA|TRBV10-3|TRBJ2-7
TGTGCCATCAGTGAGTCGGAGGGGGACTCAACCTACGAGCAGTACTTC
CAISESEGDSTYEQYF
>NA|TRBD1|TRBV19|TRBJ2-1
TGTGCCAGTAGCCTACTACAGGGGGCCTACAATGAGCAGTTCTTC
CASSLLQGAYNEQFF
>NA|NA|TRBV29-1|TRBJ1-2
TGCAGCGTTGAAAAGGGGATTCGGTATGGCTACACCTTC
CSVEKGIRYGYTF
>NA|TRBD2|TRBV27|TRBJ2-3
TGTGCCAGCAGTTTAACGGGGGAGGGTCCTCCTAGCACAGATACGCAGTATTTT
CASSLTGEGPPSTDTQYF
>NA|TRBD2|TRBV15|TRBJ2-1
TGTGCCACCCAAACTAGCGGGAGCCATGAGCAGTTCTTC
CATQTSGSHEQFF
>NA|NA|TRBV10-3|TRBJ2-5
TGTGCTACCCGGGGCCAAGAGACCCAGTACTTC
CATRGQETQYF
>NA|TRBD1|TRBV2|TRBJ1-3
TGTGCCAGCAGGGACAGGGGAAACACCATATATTTT
CASRDRGNTIYF
>NA|NA|TRBV6-1|TRBJ1-1
TGTGCCAGCAGGACTGGGAGGGGTCCTGAAGCTTTCTTT
CASRTGRGPEAFF
>NA|NA|TRBV19|TRBJ2-1
TGTGCCAGTAGTATAGCGGGCCCGGGGTACAATGAGCAGTTCTTC
CASSIAGPGYNEQFF
>once|TRBD1|TRBV28|TRBJ1-1
TGTGCCAGCAGTTTACCCACCCGACAGGGATGGGCTTTCTTT
CASSLPTRQGWAFF